The 16 T cell receptor beta chains given below trace back to one sample, sequenced in a study of cytomegalovirus exposure and HLA in healthy donors. It was with 60 Vbeta and 13 Jbeta primers that the PCR ran. Measured with immunoSEQ multiplex PCR; TCRdb has only the in-frame clones, and not every one. There are around 70,000 clones in the sample; 75% occur only once, and around an eighth lies in the top ten. The sample taken for sequencing was PBMCs. These receptors were taken from a man between 65 and 79 years old in good health and CMV-seronegative.

This clone has just one count. This chain joins TRBV5-1 and TRBJ2-2, with TRBD2 matching over 9 bases. The ends lost 0 bases at V and 5 bases at J; junction bases unmatched: 8. Germline assignment: CDR1 SGHRS and CDR2 YFSETQ. The CDR3 sequence is 17 residues long. CDR3 in amino acids: CASSLAEAGGGTGELFF. In nucleotides, the CDR3 is TGCGCCAGCAGCTTGGCAGAAGCGGGAGGTGGGACCGGGGAGCTGTTTTTT.

This clone appeared a single time. The chain uses TRBV2 and TRBJ1-6, with D tentatively TRBD1 (6 bases). V was clipped by 4 bases and J by 7 bases, with 11 bases between them. CDR1 SNHLY and CDR2 FYNNEI come from the germline V gene. The CDR3 has 14 amino acids. CDR3 DNA: TGTGCCAGCAGTGTTATGGACAGCAATTCACCCCTCCACTTT. Its translation is CASSVMDSNSPLHF.

The genes are TRBV23-1 and TRBJ2-5; 12 nucleotides agree with TRBD1. TRBV23-1 is placed among ORFs of uncertain function. V lost 4 bases to trimming and J lost 6 bases; unmatched junction nucleotides: 12. This CDR3 is built from 17 residues. DNA for the CDR3: TGCGCCAGCAGTCGCGGGTTAGGGACAGGGGGCTTCCAGACCCAGTACTTC. Residues: CASSRGLGTGGFQTQYF.

The chain links TRBV27 to TRBJ2-7; 8 bases are shared with TRBD1. Trimming cost V 5 bases and J 4 bases; bases outside gene matches: 10. The CDR3 length is 15 residues. Germline CDR1 and CDR2: MNHEY and SMNVEV (reference sequence). The CDR3 DNA reads as TGTGCCAGCAGTCCCGCAGGGGGCGGGACGTACGAGCAGTACTTC. This gives the protein CASSPAGGGTYEQYF.

J is TRBJ1-1 and V is TRBV19, with 10 positions matching TRBD1. Germline lookup yields CDR1 LNHDA and CDR2 SQIVND (reference sequence). The CDR3 consists of 18 residues. J was trimmed by 5 bases and V by 3 bases; bases with no gene match: 15. CDR3 bases: TGTGCCAGTAGTATCGGGCTGACAGGGGGCCGGTGGGGGACTGAAGCTTTCTTT. Residues: CASSIGLTGGRWGTEAFF.

The chain joins TRBV15 to TRBJ2-5, with 10 positions matching TRBD1. V was pared by 2 bases and J by 4 bases, with 1 base of the junction left unmatched. This CDR3 has 14 amino acids. CDR1 is LNHNV, CDR2 YYDKDF, per germline (reference sequence). This CDR3 reads CATSRRTGGETQYF. The CDR3 nucleotides read TGTGCCACCAGCAGAAGGACAGGGGGAGAGACCCAGTACTTC.

V usage is TRBV11-2 and J usage is TRBJ1-5; D ambiguous. There are 10 residues in the CDR3. Trimming removed 11 bases at V and 3 bases at J, with 5 bases between. CDR1 and CDR2 from the germline V gene are SGHAT and FQNNGV. The CDR3 nucleotides read TGTGCCGGCTCCAATCAGCCCCAGCATTTT. Translating gives CAGSNQPQHF. Full variable domain (outside the CDR3, taken from reference TRBV11-2 and TRBJ1-5): EAGVAQSPRYKIIEKRQSVAFWCNPISGHATLYWYQQILGQGPKLLIQFQNNGVVDDSQLPKDRFSAERLKGVDSTLKIQPAKLEDSAVYLCAGSNQPQHFGDGTRLSIL.

The rearrangement joins TRBV6-6 to TRBJ1-2, with 10 nucleotides matching TRBD1. CDR3 size: 14 residues. Germline CDR1 reads MNHNY; CDR2 reads SVGAGI (reference sequence). Trimming at V came to 7 bases and at J to 5 bases, leaving 7 bases not matched to a gene. CDR3 loop: CASTRDRGGYGYTF. CDR3 DNA sequence: TGTGCCAGCACCCGGGACAGGGGAGGTTATGGCTACACCTTC.

The gene calls are TRBV19 and TRBJ1-2; no definite D call. V gave up 2 bases and J gave up 4 bases, with 8 bases separating them. The germline V gene has CDR1 LNHDA and CDR2 SQIVND (reference sequence). The CDR3 contains 13 residues. In DNA form, the CDR3 reads TGTGCCAGTAGTATATCCGGGATCTATGGCTACACCTTC. Protein product: CASSISGIYGYTF.

V and J are TRBV7-9 and TRBJ2-5; 7 bases fit TRBD1. Matching the DNA end better, TRBJ2-7 makes the J call doubtful. This CDR3 is 15 amino acids long. The germline V gene encodes CDR1 SEHNR and CDR2 FQNEAQ (reference sequence). This CDR3 reads CASSSWGTDTYEQYF. The CDR3 coding sequence is TGTGCCAGCAGCTCTTGGGGGACAGATACCTACGAGCAGTACTTC.

The chain recombines TRBV5-1 with TRBJ1-1; D gene uncertain. In germline, CDR1 is SGHRS, CDR2 YFSETQ. The CDR3 runs 14 residues. Trimming shortened V by 2 bases and J by 4 bases, and 12 bases separated the two germline ends. The CDR3 loop reads CASSFGVEGTEAFF. In DNA, the CDR3 is TGCGCCAGCAGCTTCGGGGTAGAGGGCACTGAAGCTTTCTTT.

The chain is built from TRBV2 and TRBJ1-2; D is possibly TRBD1 (5 bases). This CDR3 contains 14 residues. Germline V lookup: CDR1 SNHLY, CDR2 FYNNEI. V was shortened by 0 bases and J by 1 base, with 6 bases between the two germline ends. The chain's CDR3 is CASSEAGGNYGYTF. In nucleotides, the CDR3 is TGTGCCAGCAGTGAAGCGGGGGGTAACTATGGCTACACCTTC.

V usage is TRBV15 and J usage is TRBJ1-5, with no clear D. V shed 8 bases and J shed 5 bases, with 13 bases lying between them. This CDR3 spans 13 amino acids. CDR1 LNHNV and CDR2 YYDKDF come from the germline V gene (reference sequence). As DNA, the CDR3 is TGTGCCACCGCTCCCGGGGATTATCAGCCCCAGCATTTT. Amino acids: CATAPGDYQPQHF.

The rearrangement joins TRBV19 to TRBJ1-2, with TRBD1 identical over 8 bases. Trimming at V came to 11 bases and at J to 7 bases, leaving 9 bases not matched to a gene. The CDR3 sequence is 12 residues long. Germline V gene sequence: CDR1 LNHDA, CDR2 SQIVND (reference sequence). This chain's CDR3 is CASRGQVIGYTF. CDR3 in DNA: TGTGCCTCCAGGGGGCAGGTTATTGGCTACACCTTC. The full variable domain, rest sourced from reference TRBV19 and TRBJ1-2, is DGGITQSPKYLFRKEGQNVTLSCEQNLNHDAMYWYRQDPGQGLRLIYYSQIVNDFQKGDIAEGYSVSREKKESFPLTVTSAQKNPTAFYLCASRGQVIGYTFGSGTRLTVV.

The chain has TRBV5-6 and TRBJ2-3; no clear D. V lost 4 bases, J lost 4 bases, and 10 bases lay in between. This CDR3 contains 13 residues. CDR1 is SGHDT, CDR2 YYEEEE, per germline. The CDR3 DNA is TGTGCCAGCAGCCCGGTCGGAGCAGATACGCAGTATTTT. It yields the protein CASSPVGADTQYF.

The chain has TRBV7-2 and TRBJ2-1, with TRBD2 matching over 9 bases. Germline V gene data show CDR1 as SGHTA and CDR2 as FQGNSA. This CDR3 has 16 residues. V shed 3 bases and J 6 bases; nucleotides not matched to a gene: 9. CDR3 DNA sequence: TGTGCCAGCAGCTTCTGGGGCGGGAGGGCGCGCAATGAGCAGTTCTTC. It is translated as CASSFWGGRARNEQFF.